The 9 T cell receptor beta chains presented below share a single source sample, sequenced in a study of blood T cells in healthy people across ages. It was with a sample-barcoded 5' primer and a J-beta primer mix that a second PCR of about 6 to 12 cycles was run. In TCRdb, the 5' RACE reads were re-called with MiXCR into one record per CDR3 protein. This table has 600,000 to 850,000 distinct CDR3 sequences, just under 25% appearing once. This sample was also put to use in a study of T cells of mothers and their children.

Sequencing was done on a sample of blood. The receptors originated from a boy between 10 and 17 years old in good health.

This clonotype was observed a few times. CDR3 region: CASSAQGSNGRGPNYGYTF. The CDR3 nucleotides are TGTGCCAGCAGCGCCCAAGGGTCCAACGGAAGGGGTCCTAACTATGGCTACACCTTC. The rearrangement uses TRBV9 and TRBJ1-2, with D possibly being TRBD1 (5 bases). The V end lost 3 bases, the J end lost 0 bases, and 24 bases lay between the germline ends. CDR1 is SGDLS and CDR2 is YYNGEE in the germline V gene. The CDR3 totals 19 residues. Using reference TRBV9 and TRBJ1-2 for the parts outside the CDR3, the full variable domain is DSGVTQTPKHLITATGQRVTLRCSPRSGDLSVYWYQQSLDQGLQFLIQYYNGEERAKGNILERFSAQQFPDLHSELNLSSLELGDSALYFCASSAQGSNGRGPNYGYTFGSGTRLTVV.

This clonotype was seen a handful of times. The CDR3 reads CASSQGRWGADTQYF. The CDR3 DNA reads as TGTGCCAGCAGCCAAGGACGGTGGGGCGCAGATACGCAGTATTTT. V usage is TRBV14 and J usage is TRBJ2-3; D is perhaps TRBD1 (5 bases). Germline V gene lookup returns CDR1 SGHDN and CDR2 FVKESK. This CDR3 contains 15 residues. Trimming removed 1 base at V and 4 bases at J, with 12 bases between.

The J gene is TRBJ2-4, the V gene TRBV19; D remains ambiguous. V was trimmed by 3 bases and J by 0 bases, leaving 15 bases between them. The germline gives CDR1 LNHDA, CDR2 SQIVND (reference sequence). CDR3 length: 17 residues. The CDR3 bases are TGTGCCAGTAGTATCTTGGGCGGTTGGGCAGCCAAAAACATTCAGTACTTC. Its translation is CASSILGGWAAKNIQYF.

The chain uses TRBV29-1 and TRBJ2-3; D not certain. The CDR3 has 11 residues. Between the trimmed V and J ends, which lost 5 bases and 15 bases, there was a span of 18 bases. Germline V CDR1 and CDR2: SQVTM, ANQGSEA. CDR3 region: CSVLVAEARYF. CDR3 bases: TGCAGCGTTCTGGTGGCAGAGGCACGCTATTTT.

This clonotype was counted between two and nine times. The chain links TRBV3-1 to TRBJ2-2; D gene unclear. Germline V gene lookup returns CDR1 LGHDT and CDR2 YNNKEL (reference sequence). The V end was cut by 0 bases, the J end by 0 bases, with 17 bases between. The CDR3 runs 19 residues. This chain's CDR3 is CASSQEVGSEPTNTGELFF. The CDR3 nucleotides are TGTGCCAGCAGCCAAGAAGTCGGCTCTGAACCCACGAACACCGGGGAGCTGTTTTTT.

J is TRBJ2-7 and V is TRBV7-9, with a possible D match to TRBD1 (5 bases). CDR1 is SEHNR and CDR2 is FQNEAQ in the germline V gene (reference sequence). The CDR3 consists of 13 residues. Trimming shortened V by 5 bases and J by 7 bases, and 15 bases separated the two germline ends. Here the CDR3 reads CASSENLPGEQYF. The CDR3 nucleotides read TGTGCCAGCAGCGAGAACTTACCAGGGGAGCAGTACTTC.

This clonotype was detected only a few times. The chain couples TRBV6-6 to TRBJ2-7; 7 bases are shared with TRBD1. Losses at the gene ends were 4 bases for V and 3 bases for J; bases not matched to a gene: 6. This CDR3 is built from 14 residues. Looked up from germline, CDR1 is MNHNY and CDR2 is SVGAGI (reference sequence). The CDR3 spells CASSLQGDGYEQYF. CDR3 in DNA: TGTGCCAGCAGTTTGCAGGGGGACGGCTACGAGCAGTACTTC.

This clonotype was counted a few times. The chain couples TRBV28 to TRBJ1-4, with a tentative D call TRBD1 (6 bases). The CDR3 sequence is 15 residues long. From germline, CDR1 is MDHEN and CDR2 SYDVKM. With 7 bases removed from V and 8 bases from J, the gap between germline ends came to 20 bases. The CDR3 DNA follows: TGTGCCAGCACCACACAAACGGGGGCAGGGGAAAAACTGTTTTTT. It codes for CASTTQTGAGEKLFF.

V usage is TRBV7-9 and J usage is TRBJ2-3, with 10 positions matching TRBD2. Per germline, CDR1 SEHNR and CDR2 FQNEAQ (reference sequence). The CDR3 length is 16 residues. Unmatched junction bases numbered 3, after V lost 0 bases and J lost 3 bases. The CDR3 nucleotides read TGTGCCAGCAGCTTAGCTAGCGGGAGGCCTACAGATACGCAGTATTTT. This sequence encodes CASSLASGRPTDTQYF.